What follows are 28 T cell receptor beta chains derived from one specimen sequenced in a study of T cells after yellow fever vaccination. One entry per CDR3 protein, called by TCRdb with MiXCR from the 5' RACE reads. The sample includes hundreds of thousands of distinct CDR3 sequences, 18% seen only once; the top ten take around 17%. The specimen was PBMCs, collected before the yellow fever booster vaccination. These receptors all stem from a man between 18 and 29 years old who received the YFV17D yellow fever vaccine.

In this sample, this clonotype turned up a few times. The chain recombines TRBV4-3 with TRBJ1-1; no firm D call. Germline loops: CDR1 LGHNA, CDR2 YSLEER. The CDR3 sequence is 14 residues long. The germline V and J ends were trimmed by 6 bases and 1 base, with 12 bases remaining between them. The DNA for the CDR3 is TGCGCCAGCAGTCAGACATGGTCGAACACTGAAGCTTTCTTT. Encoded protein: CASSQTWSNTEAFF.

There are a few counts of this clonotype. The J gene is TRBJ2-2, the V gene TRBV28; no clear D gene. Per germline, CDR1 MDHEN and CDR2 SYDVKM. This CDR3 has 12 residues. The V end was cut by 6 bases, the J end by 3 bases, with 5 bases between. CDR3 DNA sequence: TGTGCCAGCAGAAAGTACACCGGGGAGCTGTTTTTT. Its protein is CASRKYTGELFF.

The chain has TRBV7-3 and TRBJ1-1; tentative D call: TRBD1 (6 bases). V was trimmed by 5 bases and J by 3 bases, leaving 10 bases between them. CDR1 SGHTA and CDR2 FQGTGA come from the germline V gene. CDR3 size: 13 residues. CDR3 nucleotides: TGTGCCAGCAGCATACAGGGTTACACTGAAGCTTTCTTT. Translation: CASSIQGYTEAFF.

The sample holds many counts of this clonotype. This CDR3 is CSARQYQETQYF. CDR3 nucleotide sequence: TGCAGTGCTAGACAGTACCAAGAGACCCAGTACTTC. The rearrangement uses TRBV20-1 and TRBJ2-5; D gene unclear. The V end was cut by 2 bases, the J end by 0 bases, with 4 bases between. In germline, CDR1 is DFQATT, CDR2 SNEGSKA (reference sequence). CDR3 length: 12 residues.

V usage is TRBV12-3 or TRBV12-4 and J usage is TRBJ2-5; D call uncertain. The CDR3 contains 14 residues. The V gene lost 3 bases and the J gene lost 4 bases, with 12 bases spanning the gap. The CDR3 DNA follows: TGTGCCAGCAGTTTTAGGGTAAAGGGAGAGACCCAGTACTTC. It is translated as CASSFRVKGETQYF.

This chain uses TRBV6-1 with TRBJ1-5; 8 bases are a match to TRBD1. V was clipped by 0 bases and J by 2 bases; unmatched bases: 6. This CDR3 has 17 amino acids. The germline V gene encodes CDR1 MNHNS and CDR2 SASEGT. The CDR3 DNA reads TGTGCCAGCAGTGAAGCAGACAGGGGATGGGGCAATCAGCCCCAGCATTTT. Amino acid sequence: CASSEADRGWGNQPQHF.

The chain couples TRBV7-6 to TRBJ2-1; the D is unclear. V dropped 5 bases and J dropped 4 bases, with 21 bases sitting between them. The CDR3 has 17 residues. Germline V gene sequence: CDR1 SGHVS, CDR2 FNYEAQ. The CDR3 is CASSLDGSELKYNEQFF. The CDR3, as DNA: TGTGCCAGCAGCCTGGACGGGTCCGAGCTTAAATACAATGAGCAGTTCTTC.

The sample holds many counts of this clonotype. This chain links TRBV5-1 with TRBJ2-3, with D perhaps matching TRBD2 (5 bases). The CDR3 contains 14 residues. V lost 0 bases and J 4 bases, leaving 9 bases between the germline ends. The germline CDR1 and CDR2 sequences are SGHRS and YFSETQ. CDR3 in amino acids: CASSLVTGSDTQYF. CDR3 coding DNA: TGCGCCAGCAGCTTGGTGACGGGATCAGATACGCAGTATTTT.

There are a few counts of this clonotype. V usage is TRBV11-2 and J usage is TRBJ2-7; a possible D gene is TRBD1 (5 bases). V was shortened by 3 bases and J by 1 base, with 13 bases between the two germline ends. The CDR3 runs 15 residues. Germline CDR1 is SGHAT and CDR2 is FQNNGV. The CDR3 DNA is TGTGCCAGCAGCTTTGGGGCAGAACCTTCCTACGAGCAGTACGTC. Translating gives CASSFGAEPSYEQYV.

This clonotype was picked up a small number of times. This sequence joins TRBV6-2 or TRBV6-3 and TRBJ1-1; no reliable D call. With 8 bases removed from V and 3 bases from J, the gap between germline ends came to 10 bases. The CDR3 sequence is 12 residues long. Looked up from germline, CDR1 is MNHEY and CDR2 is SVGEGT. The CDR3 DNA reads TGTGCCAGCGACGGCAGACACACTGAAGCTTTCTTT. Protein product: CASDGRHTEAFF.

This clonotype was counted many times. This chain uses TRBV29-1 with TRBJ1-1; perhaps TRBD1 as D (5 bases). V lost 3 bases, J lost 1 base, and 9 bases lay in between. Germline-derived CDR1 and CDR2 are SQVTM and ANQGSEA. The CDR3 extends over 13 amino acids. The CDR3 reads CSVEEGTNTEAFF. CDR3 nucleotides: TGCAGCGTTGAGGAGGGGACGAACACTGAAGCTTTCTTT.

The chain couples TRBV6-6 to TRBJ1-2; a possible D gene is TRBD1 (5 bases). Trimming stripped 11 bases from V and 0 bases from J, with 13 bases between. The CDR3 consists of 13 residues. Germline V lookup: CDR1 MNHNY, CDR2 SVGAGI (reference sequence). The CDR3 is CAGGGGANYGYTF. CDR3 DNA: TGTGCCGGGGGAGGAGGGGCTAACTATGGCTACACCTTC.

This chain uses TRBV4-3 with TRBJ2-3, with D perhaps matching TRBD1 or TRBD2 (5 bases each). The CDR3 runs to 13 residues. Trimming cost V 0 bases and J 6 bases, with 7 bases left between them. The germline gives CDR1 LGHNA, CDR2 YSLEER. CDR3 sequence reads: CASSQDEGDTQYF. In nucleotides, the CDR3 is TGCGCCAGCAGCCAAGATGAGGGGGATACGCAGTATTTT.

Here the CDR3 reads CASSYGTGRDSPLHF. The CDR3, as DNA: TGCGCCAGCAGCTACGGGACGGGACGGGATTCACCCCTCCACTTT. The J gene is TRBJ1-6, the V gene TRBV5-1; a weak D match, TRBD1 (5 bases). There are 15 residues in the CDR3. CDR1 SGHRS and CDR2 YFSETQ come from the germline V gene. Trimming took 3 bases from V and 8 from J, leaving 15 bases between them.

In this sample, this clonotype turned up a few times. This chain connects TRBV5-1 to TRBJ2-3; D gene uncertain. V was trimmed by 4 bases and J by 0 bases, leaving 12 bases between them. This CDR3 has 15 residues. Germline V lookup: CDR1 SGHRS, CDR2 YFSETQ. In DNA form, the CDR3 reads TGCGCCAGCAGCCAGGTGGGGATTAGCACAGATACGCAGTATTTT. Translation gives CASSQVGISTDTQYF.

This clonotype was observed a handful of times. The chain links TRBV12-3 or TRBV12-4 to TRBJ2-1; D may correspond to TRBD1 or TRBD2 (5 bases each). V was pared by 3 bases and J by 7 bases, with 10 bases between. The length of the CDR3 is 13 residues. As DNA, the CDR3 is TGTGCCAGCAGTTTGGGGGAAGCTAATGAGCAGTTCTTC. Translating it yields CASSLGEANEQFF.

The sample holds a few counts of this clonotype. An end of the junction does not agree with germline; a read error may underlie this. This chain connects TRBV7-8 to TRBJ2-2; D might be TRBD1 (6 bases). The germline V gene encodes CDR1 SGHVS and CDR2 FQNEAQ. The CDR3 covers 16 residues. The CDR3 DNA reads as TGTGCCAGCAGCCCGGACAGCACAAAGAACACCGGGGAGCTGTATTTT. Protein sequence: CASSPDSTKNTGELYF.

The chain couples TRBV7-3 to TRBJ2-1; tentatively, D is TRBD2 (6 bases). In germline, CDR1 is SGHTA, CDR2 FQGTGA. The CDR3 runs 16 residues. Trimming shortened V by 5 bases and J by 4 bases, and 18 bases separated the two germline ends. The CDR3 DNA sequence: TGTGCCAGCAGCCAGACCCCCACGGAGGGGTACAATGAGCAGTTCTTC. Protein product: CASSQTPTEGYNEQFF.

V gene TRBV7-7 combines with J gene TRBJ2-5; possibly TRBD2 for D (6 bases). Trimming shortened V by 1 base and J by 5 bases, and 14 bases separated the two germline ends. Germline CDR1 is SSHAT and CDR2 is FNYEAQ (reference sequence). The CDR3 sequence is 15 residues long. The CDR3 region is CASSLVGSGAETQYF. The CDR3 region has the DNA TGTGCCAGCAGCTTAGTTGGTAGCGGTGCGGAGACCCAGTACTTC. Supplemented by reference TRBV7-7 and TRBJ2-5, the full variable domain reads GAGVSQSPRYKVTKRGQDVTLRCDPISSHATLYWYQQALGQGPEFLTYFNYEAQPDKSGLPSDRFSAERPEGSISTLTIQRTEQRDSAMYRCASSLVGSGAETQYFGPGTRLLVL.

This clonotype was observed a few times. Here the CDR3 reads CATSRDRDRGGEQYF. The DNA for the CDR3 is TGTGCCACCAGCAGAGATCGGGACAGGGGAGGGGAGCAGTACTTC. This chain joins TRBV15 and TRBJ2-7; 10 bases line up with TRBD1. Germline CDR1 reads LNHNV; CDR2 reads YYDKDF (reference sequence). The J segment lost 7 bases and the V segment lost 0 bases, leaving 6 bases of the junction unmatched. The CDR3 is 15 amino acids.

This clonotype was found a few times. The chain combines TRBV6-1 with TRBJ2-2, with unresolved D. CDR1 is MNHNS and CDR2 is SASEGT in the germline V gene. V lost 5 bases and J lost 7, with 8 bases in between. The CDR3 extends over 12 amino acids. CDR3 sequence (DNA): TGTGCCAGCAGTAGACTGGGCGGGGAGCTGTTTTTT. Translation: CASSRLGGELFF.

The J gene is TRBJ2-5, the V gene TRBV7-9, with TRBD1 matching 8 bases. The CDR3 loop spans 17 amino acids. Germline CDR1 reads SEHNR; CDR2 reads FQNEAQ (reference sequence). V shed 8 bases, J shed 5 bases, and the junction held 19 bases outside the gene matches. The CDR3 sequence is CASFGQGAKGAYETQYF. The DNA for the CDR3 is TGTGCCAGCTTCGGGCAGGGGGCCAAGGGGGCATACGAGACCCAGTACTTC.

In this sample, this clonotype turned up many times. The V gene is TRBV29-1, the J gene TRBJ2-1, with no clear D. Trimming stripped 4 bases from V and 0 bases from J, with 4 bases between. The CDR3 is 12 amino acids. Germline-derived CDR1 and CDR2 are SQVTM and ANQGSEA. The CDR3 protein is CSVGSSYNEQFF. The CDR3 bases are TGCAGCGTTGGAAGCTCCTACAATGAGCAGTTCTTC.

The chain is built from TRBV12-3 or TRBV12-4 and TRBJ2-3, with 10 bases lining up with TRBD1. There are 15 residues in the CDR3. Trimming cost V 6 bases and J 4 bases; bases outside gene matches: 7. This CDR3 reads CASSWTGGSPDTQYF. The CDR3 DNA sequence: TGTGCCAGCAGCTGGACAGGGGGTTCCCCAGATACGCAGTATTTT.

In this sample, this clonotype turned up a few times. The J gene is TRBJ1-1, the V gene TRBV18; D gene unclear. The CDR3 covers 15 residues. From germline, CDR1 is KGHSH and CDR2 LQKENI. V lost 1 base, J lost 4 bases, and 13 bases lay in between. CDR3 protein: CASSPQGQVGTEAFF. CDR3 nucleotide sequence: TGTGCCAGCTCACCACAAGGCCAGGTTGGCACTGAAGCTTTCTTT.

The V and J genes are TRBV6-5 and TRBJ2-7; TRBD1 matches at 7 bases. The V and J ends lost 5 bases and 3 bases, in that order; junction bases with no gene match: 7. Germline CDR1 is MNHEY and CDR2 is SVGAGI. The CDR3 totals 14 residues. The CDR3 region has the DNA TGTGCCAGCAGTAACAGGGGAATTGGCTACGAGCAGTACGTC. The encoded protein is CASSNRGIGYEQYV.

CDR3 in DNA: TGCAGCGTTGACGGGCGATCCGGGGAGACCCAGTACTTC. This codes for CSVDGRSGETQYF. The rearrangement links TRBV29-1 to TRBJ2-5; D gene uncertain. The CDR3 has 13 amino acids. V was trimmed by 3 bases and J by 5 bases, leaving 13 bases between them. The V gene's germline CDR1 is SQVTM and CDR2 ANQGSEA.

This clonotype was recorded a few times. The rearrangement uses TRBV28 and TRBJ2-5, with 10 bases aligning to TRBD1. From germline, CDR1 is MDHEN and CDR2 SYDVKM. CDR3 length: 13 amino acids. Trimming removed 10 bases from V and 3 bases from J; junction bases left unmatched: 5. CDR3 sequence: CATRQGAEETQYF. The CDR3 DNA sequence: TGTGCCACCAGACAGGGGGCCGAAGAGACCCAGTACTTC.